This is a list of T cell receptor beta chains from one sample in a study of T cell changes during pregnancy in multiple sclerosis. This table comes from immunoSEQ multiplex PCR, and its TCRdb copy is limited to in-frame clones, with some not included. The sample holds approximately 83,000 clones; almost 95% are singletons and the top ten take roughly 2.4%. The sequencing used peripheral blood, collected in the third trimester of pregnancy. These receptors were obtained from a female donor with multiple sclerosis, enrolled in a pregnancy study. Each CDR3 is given with its conserved first and last residue.

v_call | cdr3_aa
TRBV2 | CASMGGLAFDEQFF
TRBV2 | CASIPDRATYEQYF
TRBV4-1 | CASSQELAGGSDTQYF
TRBV14 | CASSLHSYEQYF
TRBV18 | CASSPGSLNEKLFF
TRBV28 | CASSFKREVQETQYF
TRBV7-2 | CASSLFGQGASYEQYF
TRBV9 | CASSVGISGQGADEQYF
TRBV9 | CASSVVSPRGPGEQFF
TRBV2 | CASTPGLAGGLSIGELFF
TRBV20-1 | CSAPVLKTQYF